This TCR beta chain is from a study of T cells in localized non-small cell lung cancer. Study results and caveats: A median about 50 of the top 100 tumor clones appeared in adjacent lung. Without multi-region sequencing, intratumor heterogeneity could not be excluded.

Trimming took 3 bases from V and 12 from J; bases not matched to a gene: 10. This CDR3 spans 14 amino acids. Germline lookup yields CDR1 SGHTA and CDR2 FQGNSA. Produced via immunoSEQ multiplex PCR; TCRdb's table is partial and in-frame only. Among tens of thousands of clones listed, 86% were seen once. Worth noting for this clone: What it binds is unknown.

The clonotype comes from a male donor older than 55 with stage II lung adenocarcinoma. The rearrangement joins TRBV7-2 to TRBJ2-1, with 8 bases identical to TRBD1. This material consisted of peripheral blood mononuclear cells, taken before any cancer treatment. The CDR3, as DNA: TGTGCCAGCAGCTTTAACCCGACAGGGGAAAGGCAGTTCTTC. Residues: CASSFNPTGERQFF.